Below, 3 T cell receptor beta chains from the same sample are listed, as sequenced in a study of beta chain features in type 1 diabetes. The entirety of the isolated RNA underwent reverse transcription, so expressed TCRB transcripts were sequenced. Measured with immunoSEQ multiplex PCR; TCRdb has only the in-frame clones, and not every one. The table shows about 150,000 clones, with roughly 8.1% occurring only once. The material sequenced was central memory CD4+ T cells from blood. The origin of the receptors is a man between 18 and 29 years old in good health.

The CDR3 here is CASSEAQGNQPQHF. CDR3 in DNA: TGTGCCAGCAGTGAAGCACAGGGTAATCAGCCCCAGCATTTT. This rearrangement joins TRBV2 to TRBJ1-5, with D possibly being TRBD1 (6 bases). Germline V gene sequence: CDR1 SNHLY, CDR2 FYNNEI. The CDR3 sequence is 14 residues long. Trimming removed 0 bases from V and 4 bases from J, with 7 bases in between.

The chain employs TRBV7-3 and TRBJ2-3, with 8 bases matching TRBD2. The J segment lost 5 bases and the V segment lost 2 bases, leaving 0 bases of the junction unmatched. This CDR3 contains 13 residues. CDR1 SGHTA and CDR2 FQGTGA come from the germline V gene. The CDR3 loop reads CASSLLAGDTQYF. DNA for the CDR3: TGTGCCAGCAGCTTACTAGCGGGAGATACGCAGTATTTT.

CDR3 sequence: CASSSLWDRADNEQFF. DNA of the CDR3: TGTGCCAGCAGCTCGTTATGGGACAGGGCAGACAATGAGCAGTTCTTC. The chain combines TRBV7-9 with TRBJ2-1; TRBD1 aligns across 9 bases. This CDR3 is 16 amino acids long. The trim removed 4 bases at V and 5 bases at J, leaving 9 bases unmatched. Germline V CDR1 and CDR2: SEHNR, FQNEAQ (reference sequence). Together with reference TRBV7-9 and TRBJ2-1, the CDR3 gives the full variable domain: DTGVSQNPRHKITKRGQNVTFRCDPISEHNRLYWYRQTLGQGPEFLTYFQNEAQLEKSRLLSDRFSAERPKGSFSTLEIQRTEQGDSAMYLCASSSLWDRADNEQFFGPGTRLTVL.